These 8 T cell receptor beta chains originate from one sample sequenced in a study of blood T cell repertoires in COVID-19. Here immunoSEQ multiplex PCR was the method, and the copy in TCRdb shows in-frame clones only, minus some. Found here are about 130,000 clones, about 89% of them singletons; the top ten hold roughly an eighth. The sequenced material came from peripheral blood. The receptors were sampled from a woman between 70 and 85 years old with COVID-19, enrolled during active disease.

This chain connects TRBV5-4 to TRBJ2-7; 9 bases fit TRBD2. Germline trimming cut 5 bases from V and 4 bases from J; bases unmatched to any gene: 10. This CDR3 spans 15 amino acids. Germline loops: CDR1 SGHNT, CDR2 YYREEE (reference sequence). CDR3 nucleotide sequence: TGTGCCAGCAGTCGTCTGGGCGGGGGGGAGTACGAGCAGTACTTC. Its translation is CASSRLGGGEYEQYF.

The gene calls are TRBV18 and TRBJ1-2; TRBD1 might be the D (5 bases). The V and J ends lost 6 bases and 3 bases respectively, with 14 bases between them. The germline V gene encodes CDR1 KGHSH and CDR2 LQKENI. This CDR3 spans 14 amino acids. Written as DNA, the CDR3 is TGTGCCAGCTCCCCGCAGGGATTGGACTATGGCTACACCTTC. It specifies CASSPQGLDYGYTF.

The chain recombines TRBV2 with TRBJ2-1; the match to TRBD2 covers 9 bases. The length of the CDR3 is 15 residues. J lost 8 bases, V lost 3 bases, and 8 bases had no gene match. Germline values: CDR1 SNHLY, CDR2 FYNNEI. The CDR3 region has the DNA TGTGCCAGCAGTGATCAGGCGGGGGGGCGAGATGAGCAGTTCTTC. This codes for CASSDQAGGRDEQFF. The entire variable domain, with the rest obtained from reference TRBV2 and TRBJ2-1, is as follows: EPEVTQTPSHQVTQMGQEVILRCVPISNHLYFYWYRQILGQKVEFLVSFYNNEISEKSEIFDDQFSVERPDGSNFTLKIRSTKLEDSAMYFCASSDQAGGRDEQFFGPGTRLTVL.

The chain has TRBV19 and TRBJ1-1; D is undetermined. Trimming stripped 5 bases from V and 0 bases from J, with 13 bases between. The CDR3 totals 15 residues. Germline V gene sequence: CDR1 LNHDA, CDR2 SQIVND (reference sequence). CDR3 sequence: CASSPRVALNTEAFF. In nucleotides, the CDR3 is TGTGCCAGTAGTCCCCGGGTAGCTCTGAACACTGAAGCTTTCTTT.

This chain uses TRBV5-1 with TRBJ2-7, with 8 bases fitting TRBD2. The CDR3 length is 17 residues. In germline, CDR1 is SGHRS, CDR2 YFSETQ. After removal of 0 bases from V and 2 bases from J, the junction contained 10 bases not matched to a gene. The CDR3 here is CASSLAIGGAEAYEQYF. The CDR3 bases are TGCGCCAGCAGCTTGGCCATCGGGGGGGCAGAGGCCTACGAGCAGTACTTC.

The chain has TRBV28 and TRBJ1-4; 8 bases align to TRBD1. The CDR3 totals 13 residues. Germline V gives CDR1 MDHEN, CDR2 SYDVKM. V dropped 6 bases and J dropped 8; count of bases not matched to a gene: 5. Here the CDR3 reads CASRGQGWEKLFF. Written as DNA, the CDR3 is TGTGCCAGCAGAGGACAGGGTTGGGAAAAACTGTTTTTT.

The rearrangement joins TRBV28 to TRBJ2-5, with TRBD2 identical over 10 bases. CDR3 length: 18 residues. J gave up 3 bases and V 3 bases, and 13 bases lay outside the gene matches. CDR1 is MDHEN, CDR2 SYDVKM, per germline. The CDR3, as DNA: TGTGCCAGCAGTTTGGGGGCATTTGGGACTAGCGTGAAAGAGACCCAGTACTTC. Protein sequence: CASSLGAFGTSVKETQYF.

For this clone: Other DNA sequences from this sample encode an identical CDR3 as well. The gene calls are TRBV28 and TRBJ2-5, with D unresolved. V was shortened by 4 bases and J by 5 bases, with 5 bases between the two germline ends. Germline assignment: CDR1 MDHEN and CDR2 SYDVKM. The CDR3 consists of 11 residues. CDR3 nucleotides: TGTGCCAGCAGTTCTGAGGAGACCCAGTACTTC. Its translation is CASSSEETQYF.